The entry below gives a single T cell receptor beta chain sequence along with its context. Antigen specificity is unknown. The data were obtained in a study of CD4 T cells in relation to SARS-CoV-2 and coronaviruses. The unexposed donors gave CD4+ T cells in 2011-2018, prior to COVID-19. After more than eight days of culture, CD4+ T cells were isolated. Here immunoSEQ multiplex PCR was the method, and the copy in TCRdb shows in-frame clones only, minus some. The data contain about 23,000 clones, 78% of them singletons. Germline V gene sequence: CDR1 SSHAT, CDR2 FNYEAQ (reference sequence). This CDR3 is built from 14 residues. V lost 5 bases to trimming and J lost 3 bases, with 12 bases between them.

V is TRBV7-7 and J is TRBJ2-3, with D possibly matching TRBD1 (6 bases). This clonotype was obtained from a human donor in good health. The sequenced sample consisted of CD4+ T cells from PBMCs, cultured in vitro. CDR3 residues: CASSIDRKTDTQYF. The CDR3, as DNA: TGTGCCAGCAGCATCGACAGGAAAACAGATACGCAGTATTTT.